This TCR beta chain was profiled in a study of shared clonotypes between healthy human individuals. The run depth of the assay was deep. TCRdb keeps only in-frame clones here, not all; method: immunoSEQ multiplex PCR. The sample has almost 750,000 clones, 72% seen once; the top ten hold less than 2%. Germline assignment: CDR1 LNHDA and CDR2 SQIVND (reference sequence). The ends were cut back, 2 bases at V and 5 bases at J, with 6 bases in the middle. The CDR3 extends over 12 amino acids. The sample was memory CD4+ T cells sorted from blood. The sample's subset: CD45RA-negative fraction. The sequence was obtained from a woman in her twenties or thirties in good health. The V call is TRBV19, the J call TRBJ2-5; D possibly corresponds to TRBD1 (5 bases). In DNA form, the CDR3 reads TGTGCCAGTAGTATAAGGGGTGAGACCCAGTACTTC. It codes for CASSIRGETQYF.